The entry that follows covers one T cell receptor (beta chain) sequence. Its target is not known. The data originate from a study of beta chain features in type 1 diabetes. CD4+ naive, central memory, regulatory and stem cell-like memory subsets were isolated by sorting on CD45RO/CCR7/CD25/CD127/CD95/CD27. Purity exceeding 95% was reached by all sorted populations. The investigators reverse transcribed all of the isolated RNA, so they sequenced expressed TCRB transcripts. The assay was immunoSEQ multiplex PCR, and TCRdb's table has in-frame clones only and misses some. The data contain approximately 470,000 clones, 30% of them seen just once; the ten biggest clones take up 0.06% to 0.07%. The CDR3 covers 15 residues. The V gene's germline CDR1 is SGHRS and CDR2 YFSETQ. V lost 3 bases to trimming and J lost 5 bases; unmatched junction nucleotides: 4. Study outcomes and limitations: For patients and controls alike, PCR might favor shorter templates to the same degree. In the patient group, naive, central memory and Treg TCRB repertoires seemed more alike than in the healthy donor group.

The V and J genes are TRBV5-1 and TRBJ2-5; 13 bases align to TRBD2. The receptor was derived from a man aged 18 to 35 in good health. The sample taken for sequencing was naive CD4+ T cells from blood. The CDR3 reads CASSSLAGGPETQYF. The CDR3 nucleotides are TGCGCCAGCAGCTCACTAGCGGGAGGGCCGGAGACCCAGTACTTC. Drawing the rest from reference TRBV5-1 and TRBJ2-5, the complete variable domain is KAGVTQTPRYLIKTRGQQVTLSCSPISGHRSVSWYQQTPGQGLQFLFEYFSETQRNKGNFPGRFSGRQFSNSRSEMNVSTLELGDSALYLCASSSLAGGPETQYFGPGTRLLVL.